This is a list of T cell receptor beta chains from one sample in a study of brain metastases from non-small cell lung cancer. Repertoires were generated with immunoSEQ multiplex PCR, while TCRdb's copy carries only in-frame clones and drops some. The sample has 1,400 or so clones, about 90% seen once. The specimen sequenced was tumor-adjacent normal tissue. The receptors come from a donor at least 40 years old with non-small cell lung cancer. Each CDR3 is given with its conserved first and last residue. Each record gives: clone size, D gene, V gene, J gene, CDR3 protein, CDR3 DNA. D genes are given only for firm matches. Some rows have no size entry. The others give once, few or many, or a class for an expanded clone.

-	TRBD1	TRBV5-4	TRBJ1-4	CASSLARAGGSGKLFF	TGTGCCAGCAGCTTGGCCAGGGCAGGGGGTTCCGGAAAACTGTTTTTT
-	-	TRBV3-1/TRBV3-2	TRBJ1-5	CASSNAAPWHHQPQHF	TGTGCCAGCAGCAACGCAGCTCCTTGGCATCATCAGCCCCAGCATTTT
-	-	TRBV3-1/TRBV3-2	TRBJ2-7	CASSQDPRDFGYEQYF	TGTGCCAGCAGCCAAGATCCCCGGGACTTTGGCTACGAGCAGTACTTC
-	-	TRBV3-1/TRBV3-2	TRBJ1-2	CASSHDGGYTF	TGTGCCAGCAGCCACGACGGTGGCTACACCTTC
-	-	TRBV6-5	TRBJ1-2	CASSYSRLAGNYGYTF	TGTGCCAGCAGTTACTCTCGGTTGGCGGGGAACTATGGCTACACCTTC
-	-	TRBV3-1/TRBV3-2	TRBJ2-1	CASSHRSSYNEQFF	TGTGCCAGCAGCCATCGGAGTTCCTACAATGAGCAGTTCTTC
-	-	TRBV18	TRBJ2-5	CASSPPRGGTETQYF	TGTGCCAGCTCACCTCCCCGAGGGGGTACGGAGACCCAGTACTTC
-	-	TRBV29-1	TRBJ2-7	CSVRKGGSYEQYF	TGCAGCGTTCGTAAGGGAGGAAGCTACGAGCAGTACTTC
-	-	TRBV5-4	TRBJ2-7	CASSLAGSYEQYF	TGTGCCAGCAGCTTGGCAGGGTCCTACGAGCAGTACTTC
-	-	TRBV18	TRBJ2-7	CASSEGGSYEQYF	TGTGCCAGCTCAGAGGGGGGTTCCTACGAGCAGTACTTC
-	-	TRBV29-1	TRBJ2-5	CSVEDLETQYF	TGCAGCGTTGAAGATCTGGAGACCCAGTACTTC
-	-	TRBV5-1	TRBJ2-6	CASSSGTSSGANVLTF	TGCGCCAGCAGCTCCGGGACAAGCTCTGGGGCCAACGTCCTGACTTTC
-	TRBD1	TRBV18	TRBJ2-1	CASSLTGGYNEQFF	TGTGCCAGCTCGCTGACAGGGGGGTACAATGAGCAGTTCTTC
-	-	TRBV27	TRBJ1-3	CASSSMTAVSGNTIYF	TGTGCCAGCAGTTCCATGACGGCCGTCTCTGGAAACACCATATATTTT
few	-	TRBV19	TRBJ2-2	CASVAALPYTGELFF	TGTGCCAGTGTCGCAGCGCTGCCCTACACCGGGGAGCTGTTTTTT
-	-	TRBV12-5	TRBJ2-3	CASGLDGSNTQYF	TGTGCTAGTGGTTTGGACGGCTCAAATACGCAGTATTTT
-	-	TRBV24-1	TRBJ2-2	CATSGGGRDTGELFF	TGTGCCACCAGTGGAGGGGGAAGGGACACCGGGGAGCTGTTTTTT
-	TRBD2	TRBV6-5	TRBJ2-1	CASSYSRTSGPREQFF	TGTGCCAGCAGTTACTCGAGGACTAGCGGCCCGAGGGAGCAGTTCTTC
-	-	TRBV24-1	TRBJ1-5	CATSEQNSNQPQHF	TGTGCCACCAGTGAACAGAATAGCAATCAGCCCCAGCATTTT
-	-	TRBV5-4	TRBJ1-1	CASSQREKEGLAFF	TGTGCCAGCAGCCAGAGGGAGAAGGAAGGCCTAGCTTTCTTT
-	TRBD2	TRBV6-2/TRBV6-3	TRBJ2-3	CASSHSGGTDTQYF	TGTGCCAGCAGTCATAGCGGGGGCACAGATACGCAGTATTTT
-	-	TRBV28	TRBJ2-3	CAVQGSTDTQYF	TGTGCCGTGCAGGGATCCACAGATACGCAGTATTTT
-	-	TRBV7-3	TRBJ2-1	CASSSDSYNEQFF	TGTGCCAGCAGCAGTGACAGCTACAATGAGCAGTTCTTC